A single sample is the source of the 10 T cell receptor beta chains below, sequenced in a study of shared T cell receptors in the human thymus. Profiled with immunoSEQ multiplex PCR; TCRdb holds only in-frame clones, not every one. This table holds hundreds of thousands of clones, more than 75% found once. These data are also associated with another study on human thymus T cells.

Sequencing was done on a sample of thymocytes. Source of these receptors: a boy under two years old with a congenital heart defect.

V gene TRBV6-1 combines with J gene TRBJ2-7, with 9 bases fitting TRBD1. V lost 2 bases to trimming and J lost 5 bases; unmatched junction nucleotides: 10. The CDR3 consists of 16 residues. Germline assignment: CDR1 MNHNS and CDR2 SASEGT. The DNA for the CDR3 is TGTGCCAGCAGTGAATCGCGTTACAGGGGGCGGAACGAGCAGTACTTC. As protein: CASSESRYRGRNEQYF.

This clone came up once. V usage is TRBV6-1 and J usage is TRBJ1-6; the D is unclear. The V end was cut by 1 base, the J end by 0 bases, with 13 bases between. The germline CDR1 and CDR2 sequences are MNHNS and SASEGT. The CDR3 is 18 amino acids. CDR3: CASSEGGYQSSYNSPLHF. The CDR3 DNA follows: TGTGCCAGCAGTGAAGGAGGGTATCAGAGCTCCTATAATTCACCCCTCCACTTT.

The chain joins TRBV6-8 to TRBJ2-4, with 9 bases fitting TRBD2. Germline V gives CDR1 MNHGY, CDR2 SAAAGT. This CDR3 has 16 residues. V lost 6 bases to trimming and J lost 7 bases; unmatched junction nucleotides: 13. CDR3 in DNA: TGTGCCAGCAGAACGTACAGCGGGAGGAGGGGTAACATTCAGTACTTC. Translating it yields CASRTYSGRRGNIQYF.

The CDR3 region is CASGTEGGLRNTDTQYF. In DNA, the CDR3 is TGTGCTAGTGGGACGGAAGGCGGGCTAAGAAATACAGATACGCAGTATTTT. The rearrangement links TRBV12-5 to TRBJ2-3; D perhaps matches TRBD2 (5 bases). The CDR3 is 17 residues long. In germline, CDR1 is LGHNT, CDR2 FRNRAP. V was shortened by 6 bases and J by 3 bases, with 22 bases between the two germline ends.

The gene calls are TRBV7-3 and TRBJ1-1; 8 bases are a match to TRBD1. The CDR3 extends over 14 amino acids. The V segment lost 4 bases and the J segment 1 base; nucleotides outside the gene matches: 2. CDR1 SGHTA and CDR2 FQGTGA come from the germline V gene. CDR3 amino acids: CASSSTGGNTEAFF. The CDR3 nucleotides read TGTGCCAGCAGCTCCACAGGGGGGAACACTGAAGCTTTCTTT. The entire variable domain, with the rest obtained from reference TRBV7-3 and TRBJ1-1, is as follows: GAGVSQTPSNKVTEKGKYVELRCDPISGHTALYWYRQSLGQGPEFLIYFQGTGAADDSGLPNDRFFAVRPEGSVSTLKIQRTERGDSAVYLCASSSTGGNTEAFFGQGTRLTVV.

In its sample, this clone was seen a few times. The chain employs TRBV18 and TRBJ2-2, with 10 nucleotides matching TRBD1. This CDR3 contains 16 residues. The V and J ends lost 3 bases and 4 bases, in that order; junction bases with no gene match: 5. Germline lookup yields CDR1 KGHSH and CDR2 LQKENI. DNA of the CDR3: TGTGCCAGCTCACCGTACGACAGGGGGCCCACCGGGGAGCTGTTTTTT. Translation: CASSPYDRGPTGELFF.

V usage is TRBV2 and J usage is TRBJ2-4; 9 bases are a match to TRBD2. The V segment lost 5 bases and the J segment 8 bases; nucleotides outside the gene matches: 13. This CDR3 comprises 16 residues. Germline lookup yields CDR1 SNHLY and CDR2 FYNNEI. The CDR3 DNA reads TGTGCCAGCAGTAAGGACCTTAGCGGGAGAGCGGACATTCAGTACTTC. This codes for CASSKDLSGRADIQYF. The whole variable domain, filled in from reference TRBV2 and TRBJ2-4, reads EPEVTQTPSHQVTQMGQEVILRCVPISNHLYFYWYRQILGQKVEFLVSFYNNEISEKSEIFDDQFSVERPDGSNFTLKIRSTKLEDSAMYFCASSKDLSGRADIQYFGAGTRLSVL.

This clone was observed a single time. The rearrangement uses TRBV7-2 and TRBJ2-7, with 7 bases lining up with TRBD1. CDR1 and CDR2 from the germline V gene are SGHTA and FQGNSA. Trimming took 2 bases from V and 4 from J; bases not matched to a gene: 2. The CDR3 covers 13 residues. DNA of the CDR3: TGTGCCAGCAGCTTAAAACAGGGGTACGAGCAGTACTTC. Translating gives CASSLKQGYEQYF.

The chain recombines TRBV9 with TRBJ1-5; TRBD1 aligns across 10 bases. The germline V gene encodes CDR1 SGDLS and CDR2 YYNGEE. CDR3 length: 15 residues. The junction had 6 bases not matched to a gene; V was cut back by 3 bases and J by 6 bases. The CDR3 DNA reads as TGTGCCAGCAGCGGCGGGACAGGGGTCGGTCAGCCCCAGCATTTT. Translating gives CASSGGTGVGQPQHF.

This chain links TRBV4-3 with TRBJ1-6; TRBD1 matches 8 bases. With 4 bases clipped from V and 0 bases from J, the junction kept 5 bases outside the gene matches. CDR3 length: 17 amino acids. CDR1 LGHNA and CDR2 YSLEER come from the germline V gene. The CDR3 sequence: CASSPRTGSSYNSPLHF. The CDR3 DNA reads TGCGCCAGCAGCCCCCGGACAGGGAGCTCCTATAATTCACCCCTCCACTTT.